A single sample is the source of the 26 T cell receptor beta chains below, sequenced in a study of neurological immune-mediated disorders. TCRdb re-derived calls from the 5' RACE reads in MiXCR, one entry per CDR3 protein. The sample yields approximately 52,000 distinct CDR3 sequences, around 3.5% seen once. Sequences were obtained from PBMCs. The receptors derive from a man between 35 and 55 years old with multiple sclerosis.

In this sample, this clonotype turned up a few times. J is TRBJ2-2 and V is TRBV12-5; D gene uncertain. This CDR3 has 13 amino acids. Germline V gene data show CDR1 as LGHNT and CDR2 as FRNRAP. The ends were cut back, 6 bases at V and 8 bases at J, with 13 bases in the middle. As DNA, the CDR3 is TGTGCTAGTGGACTAATGGACGGAGGGGAGCTGTTTTTT. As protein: CASGLMDGGELFF.

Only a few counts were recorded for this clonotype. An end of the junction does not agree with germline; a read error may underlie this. The CDR3 loop is CASSSRTDLYGKTIYF. CDR3 nucleotides: TGCGCCAGCAGCTCCCGGACCGACCTGTATGGAAAAACCATATATTTT. This chain joins TRBV4-1 and TRBJ1-3; D remains unclear. Germline V CDR1 and CDR2: MGHRA, YSYEKL. This CDR3 comprises 16 residues.

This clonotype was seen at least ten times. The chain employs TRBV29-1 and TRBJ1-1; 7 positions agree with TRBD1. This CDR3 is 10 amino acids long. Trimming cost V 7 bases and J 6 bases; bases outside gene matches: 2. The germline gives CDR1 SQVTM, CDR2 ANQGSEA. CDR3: CSGDRAEAFF. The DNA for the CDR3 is TGCAGCGGTGACAGGGCTGAAGCTTTCTTT.

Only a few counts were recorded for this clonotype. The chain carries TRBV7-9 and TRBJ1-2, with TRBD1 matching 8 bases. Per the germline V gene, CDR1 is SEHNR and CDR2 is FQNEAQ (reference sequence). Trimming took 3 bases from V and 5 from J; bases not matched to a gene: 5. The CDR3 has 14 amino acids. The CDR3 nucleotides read TGTGCCAGCAGCTTGGGGCAGGGGGCATATGGCTACACCTTC. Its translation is CASSLGQGAYGYTF.

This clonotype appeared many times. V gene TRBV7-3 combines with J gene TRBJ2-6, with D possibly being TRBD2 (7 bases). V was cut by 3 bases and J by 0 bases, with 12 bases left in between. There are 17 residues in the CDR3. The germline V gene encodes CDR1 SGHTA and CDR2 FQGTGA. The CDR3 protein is CASSFQGGGSGANVLTF. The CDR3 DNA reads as TGTGCCAGCAGCTTTCAGGGAGGGGGCTCTGGGGCCAACGTCCTGACTTTC.

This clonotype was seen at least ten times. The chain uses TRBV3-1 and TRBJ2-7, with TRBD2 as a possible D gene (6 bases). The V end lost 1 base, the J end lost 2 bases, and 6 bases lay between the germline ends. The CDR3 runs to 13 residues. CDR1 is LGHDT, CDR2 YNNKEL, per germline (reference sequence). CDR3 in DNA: TGTGCCAGCAGCCAAGCGGGGGCCTACGAGCAGTACTTC. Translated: CASSQAGAYEQYF.

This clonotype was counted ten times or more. CDR3 residues: CSVESGGDYEQYF. The DNA of the CDR3 is TGCAGCGTTGAATCGGGCGGAGACTACGAGCAGTACTTC. V and J are TRBV29-1 and TRBJ2-7; D is unclear. Germline-derived CDR1 and CDR2 are SQVTM and ANQGSEA. V gave up 2 bases and J gave up 3 bases, with 11 bases separating them. The CDR3 is 13 residues long.

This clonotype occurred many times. The CDR3 spells CASSYSAAPFSYEQYF. CDR3 DNA sequence: TGTGCCAGCAGTTACTCGGCAGCGCCCTTTTCCTACGAGCAGTACTTC. This sequence joins TRBV6-5 and TRBJ2-7, with no clear D. V lost 0 bases to trimming and J lost 1 base, with 13 bases between them. The CDR3 consists of 16 residues. Germline V CDR1 and CDR2: MNHEY, SVGAGI.

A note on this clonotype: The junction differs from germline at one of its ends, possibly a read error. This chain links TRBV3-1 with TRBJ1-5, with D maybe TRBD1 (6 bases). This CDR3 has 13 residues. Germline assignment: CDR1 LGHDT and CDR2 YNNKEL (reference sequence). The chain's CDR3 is CASSQFGGQPQNF. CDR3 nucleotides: TGTGCCAGCAGCCAATTCGGGGGGCAGCCCCAGAATTTT. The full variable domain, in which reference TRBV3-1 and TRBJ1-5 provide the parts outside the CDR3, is DTAVSQTPKYLVTQMGNDKSIKCEQNLGHDTMYWYKQDSKKFLKIMFSYNNKELIINETVPNRFSPKSPDKAHLNLHINSLELGDSAVYFCASSQFGGQPQNFGDGTRLSIL.

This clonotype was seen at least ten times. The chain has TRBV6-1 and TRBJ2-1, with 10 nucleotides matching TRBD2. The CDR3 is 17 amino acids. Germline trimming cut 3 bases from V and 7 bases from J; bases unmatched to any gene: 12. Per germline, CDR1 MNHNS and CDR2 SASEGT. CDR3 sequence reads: CASSDPSTSGAGNEQFF. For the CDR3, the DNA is TGTGCCAGCAGTGACCCCTCAACTAGCGGGGCTGGGAATGAGCAGTTCTTC.

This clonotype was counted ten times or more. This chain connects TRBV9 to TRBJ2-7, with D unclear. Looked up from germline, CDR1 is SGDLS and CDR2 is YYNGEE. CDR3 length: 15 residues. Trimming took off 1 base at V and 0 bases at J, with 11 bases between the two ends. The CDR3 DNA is TGTGCCAGCAGCGTAAACGCAGCGCCCTCCTACGAGCAGTACTTC. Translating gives CASSVNAAPSYEQYF.

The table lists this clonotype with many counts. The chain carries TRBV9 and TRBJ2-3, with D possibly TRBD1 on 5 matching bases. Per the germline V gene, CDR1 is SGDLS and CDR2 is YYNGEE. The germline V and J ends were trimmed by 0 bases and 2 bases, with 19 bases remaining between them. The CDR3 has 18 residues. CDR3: CASSVGGSFTSHTDTQYF. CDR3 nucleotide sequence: TGTGCCAGCAGCGTAGGGGGCAGCTTCACAAGCCACACAGATACGCAGTATTTT. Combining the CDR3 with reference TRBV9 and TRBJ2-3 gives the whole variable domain DSGVTQTPKHLITATGQRVTLRCSPRSGDLSVYWYQQSLDQGLQFLIQYYNGEERAKGNILERFSAQQFPDLHSELNLSSLELGDSALYFCASSVGGSFTSHTDTQYFGPGTRLTVL.

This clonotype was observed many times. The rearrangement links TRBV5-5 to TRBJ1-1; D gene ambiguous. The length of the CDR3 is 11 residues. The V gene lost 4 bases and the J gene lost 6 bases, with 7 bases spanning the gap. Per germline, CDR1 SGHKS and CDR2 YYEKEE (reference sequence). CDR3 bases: TGTGCCAGCAGCCTCGCGGCTGAAGCTTTCTTT. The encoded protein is CASSLAAEAFF.

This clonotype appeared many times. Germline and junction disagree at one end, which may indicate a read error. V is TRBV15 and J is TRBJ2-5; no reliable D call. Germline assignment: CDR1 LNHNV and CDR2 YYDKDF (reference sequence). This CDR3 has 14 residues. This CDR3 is CATSRENPQETQYF. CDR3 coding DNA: TGTGCCACCAGCCGAGAGAACCCCCAAGAGACCCAGTACTTC.

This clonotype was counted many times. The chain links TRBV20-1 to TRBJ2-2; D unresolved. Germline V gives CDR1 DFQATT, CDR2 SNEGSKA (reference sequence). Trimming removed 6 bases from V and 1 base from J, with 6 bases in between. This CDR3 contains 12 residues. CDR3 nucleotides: TGCAGTGCGAACAGGAACACCGGGGAGCTGTTTTTT. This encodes CSANRNTGELFF.

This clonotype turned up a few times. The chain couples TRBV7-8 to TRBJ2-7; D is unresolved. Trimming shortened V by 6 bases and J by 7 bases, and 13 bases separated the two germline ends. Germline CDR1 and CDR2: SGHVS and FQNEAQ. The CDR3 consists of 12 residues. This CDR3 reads CASRSGPSEQYF. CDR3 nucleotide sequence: TGTGCCAGCAGATCAGGCCCCTCAGAGCAGTACTTC.

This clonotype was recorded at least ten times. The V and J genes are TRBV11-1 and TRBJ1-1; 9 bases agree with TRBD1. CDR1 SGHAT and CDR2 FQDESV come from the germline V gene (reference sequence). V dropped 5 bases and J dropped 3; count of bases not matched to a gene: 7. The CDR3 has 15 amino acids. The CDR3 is CASSEKGTGHTEAFF. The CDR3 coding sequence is TGTGCCAGCAGCGAGAAGGGGACAGGGCACACTGAAGCTTTCTTT. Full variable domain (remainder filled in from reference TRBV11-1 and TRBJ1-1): EAEVAQSPRYKITEKSQAVAFWCDPISGHATLYWYRQILGQGPELLVQFQDESVVDDSQLPKDRFSAERLKGVDSTLKIQPAELGDSAMYLCASSEKGTGHTEAFFGQGTRLTVV.

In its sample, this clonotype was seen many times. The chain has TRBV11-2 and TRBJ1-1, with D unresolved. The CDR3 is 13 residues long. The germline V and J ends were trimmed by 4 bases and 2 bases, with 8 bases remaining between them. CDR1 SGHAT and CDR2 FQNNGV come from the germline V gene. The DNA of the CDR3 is TGTGCCAGCAGCTATACGCCCAACACTGAAGCTTTCTTT. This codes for CASSYTPNTEAFF.

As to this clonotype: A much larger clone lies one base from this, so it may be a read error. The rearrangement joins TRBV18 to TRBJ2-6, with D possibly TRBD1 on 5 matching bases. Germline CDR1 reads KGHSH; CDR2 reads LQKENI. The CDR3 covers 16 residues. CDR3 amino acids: CASSPFGFSGAKVLTF. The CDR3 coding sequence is TGTGCCAGCTCACCGTTTGGCTTCTCTGGGGCCAAAGTCCTGACTTTC.

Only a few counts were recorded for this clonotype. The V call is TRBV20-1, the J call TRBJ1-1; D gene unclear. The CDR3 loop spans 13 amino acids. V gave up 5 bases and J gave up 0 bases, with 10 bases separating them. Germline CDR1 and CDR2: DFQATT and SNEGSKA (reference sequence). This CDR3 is CSAFGKLNTEAFF. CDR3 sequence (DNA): TGCAGTGCTTTCGGAAAGTTGAACACTGAAGCTTTCTTT.

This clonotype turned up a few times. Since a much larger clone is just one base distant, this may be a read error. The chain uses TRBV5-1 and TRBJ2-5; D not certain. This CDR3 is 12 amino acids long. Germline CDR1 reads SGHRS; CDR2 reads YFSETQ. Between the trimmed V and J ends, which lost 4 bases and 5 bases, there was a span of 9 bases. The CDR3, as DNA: TGCGCCAGCAGCACGGTAGGGGAGACCCAGTACTTC. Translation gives CASSTVGETQYF.

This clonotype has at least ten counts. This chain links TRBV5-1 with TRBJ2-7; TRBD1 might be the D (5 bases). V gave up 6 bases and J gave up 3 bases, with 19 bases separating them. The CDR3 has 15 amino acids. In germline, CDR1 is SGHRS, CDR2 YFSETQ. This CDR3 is CASNPQGARSYEQYF. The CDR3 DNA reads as TGCGCCAGCAACCCCCAGGGCGCGCGAAGCTACGAGCAGTACTTC.

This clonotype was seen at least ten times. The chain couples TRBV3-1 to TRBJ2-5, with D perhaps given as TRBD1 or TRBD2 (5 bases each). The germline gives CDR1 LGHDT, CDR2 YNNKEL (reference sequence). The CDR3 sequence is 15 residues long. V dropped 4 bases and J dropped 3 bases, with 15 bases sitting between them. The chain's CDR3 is CASSLPGTPKETQYF. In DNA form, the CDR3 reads TGTGCCAGCAGCCTTCCCGGGACCCCAAAAGAGACCCAGTACTTC.

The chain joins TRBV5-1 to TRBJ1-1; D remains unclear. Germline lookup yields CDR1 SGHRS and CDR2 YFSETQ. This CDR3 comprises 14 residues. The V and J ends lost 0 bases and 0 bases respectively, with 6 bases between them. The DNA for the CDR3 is TGCGCCAGCAGCTTGGAACGGGTGAACACTGAAGCTTTCTTT. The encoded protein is CASSLERVNTEAFF.

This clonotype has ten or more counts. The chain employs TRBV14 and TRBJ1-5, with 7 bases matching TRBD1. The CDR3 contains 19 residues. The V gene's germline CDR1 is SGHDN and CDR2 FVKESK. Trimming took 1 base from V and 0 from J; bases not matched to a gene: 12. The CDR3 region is CASSQVGRDRNLSNQPQHF. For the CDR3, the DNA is TGTGCCAGCAGCCAAGTAGGGAGGGACAGAAACCTTAGCAATCAGCCCCAGCATTTT.

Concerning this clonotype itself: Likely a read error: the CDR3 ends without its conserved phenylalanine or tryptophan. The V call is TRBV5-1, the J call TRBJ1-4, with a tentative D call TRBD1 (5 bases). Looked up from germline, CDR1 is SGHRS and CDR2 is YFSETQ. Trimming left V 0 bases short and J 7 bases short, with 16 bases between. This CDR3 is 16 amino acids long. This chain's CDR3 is CASSLADGALLEKLFN. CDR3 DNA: TGCGCCAGCAGCTTGGCCGATGGGGCCCTCCTTGAAAAACTGTTTAAT.